These 27 T cell receptor beta chains came from one sample sequenced in a study of blood T cell repertoires in COVID-19. The method was immunoSEQ multiplex PCR; TCRdb's version includes in-frame clones alone and lacks a portion of them. The sample consists of 240,000 or so clones, roughly 83% of them appearing once. Sample: PBMCs or T cells enriched from blood (not recorded which). Receptors were obtained from a woman between 45 and 60 years old who had recovered from COVID-19.

The gene calls are TRBV2 and TRBJ1-5; TRBD1 is a possible D gene (5 bases). The CDR3 has 15 amino acids. Trimming removed 4 bases from V and 4 bases from J, with 14 bases in between. Germline CDR1 SNHLY, CDR2 FYNNEI. CDR3 amino acids: CASSVGRASNQPQHF. For the CDR3, the DNA is TGTGCCAGCAGTGTGGGGCGAGCTTCTAATCAGCCCCAGCATTTT.

V is TRBV11-1 and J is TRBJ1-1; D might be TRBD1 (6 bases). The CDR3 consists of 14 residues. The germline CDR1 and CDR2 sequences are SGHAT and FQDESV (reference sequence). Trimming took 11 bases from V and 2 from J, leaving 18 bases between them. Here the CDR3 DNA reads TGTGCCCCGGTGGGGGGGCAGAAAAACACTGAAGCTTTCTTT. Protein sequence: CAPVGGQKNTEAFF.

This clone was seen only once. This sequence joins TRBV18 and TRBJ1-6; D possibly corresponds to TRBD1 (5 bases). Trimming removed 0 bases at V and 4 bases at J, with 10 bases between. The CDR3 consists of 16 residues. CDR1 and CDR2 from the germline V gene are KGHSH and LQKENI. The DNA of the CDR3 is TGTGCCAGCTCACCACCGGTCGGGGGTTATAATTCACCCCTCCACTTT. Translated: CASSPPVGGYNSPLHF.

This clone is a singleton in its sample. The genes are TRBV19 and TRBJ2-7, with 10 bases that match TRBD1. Trimming cost V 4 bases and J 4 bases; bases outside gene matches: 1. The CDR3 is made up of 13 amino acids. Germline-derived CDR1 and CDR2 are LNHDA and SQIVND (reference sequence). CDR3 amino acids: CASSKDRGYEQYF. CDR3 coding DNA: TGTGCCAGTAGTAAGGACAGGGGGTACGAGCAGTACTTC.

The rearrangement joins TRBV25-1 to TRBJ1-6; 7 nucleotides agree with TRBD1. With V trimmed by 1 base and J by 11 bases, 8 bases remained unmatched. The CDR3 consists of 15 residues. Per germline, CDR1 MGHDK and CDR2 SYGVNS. As DNA, the CDR3 is TGTGCCAGCAGTGAATTCAGGCAGGGGGTTACACCCCTCCACTTT. Protein sequence: CASSEFRQGVTPLHF.

This chain uses TRBV14 with TRBJ2-7, with 9 nucleotides matching TRBD2. This CDR3 has 15 amino acids. V shed 4 bases and J 0 bases; nucleotides not matched to a gene: 4. Germline V gene data show CDR1 as SGHDN and CDR2 as FVKESK. The DNA for the CDR3 is TGTGCCAGCAGCCCCCGACTAGCGGTCTCCTACGAGCAGTACTTC. This sequence encodes CASSPRLAVSYEQYF.

V usage is TRBV6-5 and J usage is TRBJ1-5, with D possibly being TRBD1 (6 bases). The CDR3 length is 13 residues. Trimming took off 5 bases at V and 4 bases at J, with 9 bases between the two ends. Germline V gene lookup returns CDR1 MNHEY and CDR2 SVGAGI. CDR3 nucleotide sequence: TGTGCCAGCAGTCCAGGGGCGAATCAGCCCCAGCATTTT. Translated: CASSPGANQPQHF.

The chain couples TRBV30 to TRBJ1-5; tentatively, D is TRBD1 (6 bases). Trimming removed 2 bases at V and 2 bases at J, with 7 bases between. The CDR3 length is 13 residues. From germline, CDR1 is GTSNPN and CDR2 SVGIG (reference sequence). The CDR3 protein is CAWSPGGNQPQHF. For the CDR3, the DNA is TGTGCCTGGAGTCCAGGGGGCAATCAGCCCCAGCATTTT.

V and J are TRBV19 and TRBJ1-1, with TRBD1 as a possible D gene (5 bases). Germline CDR1 reads LNHDA; CDR2 reads SQIVND (reference sequence). The CDR3 is 14 amino acids. Trimming cost V 3 bases and J 1 base, with 9 bases left between them. CDR3 protein: CASSIGGPNTEAFF. CDR3 DNA: TGTGCCAGTAGTATCGGGGGACCGAACACTGAAGCTTTCTTT.

The chain employs TRBV5-1 and TRBJ2-5; possibly TRBD2 for D (7 bases). CDR1 and CDR2 (germline): SGHRS, YFSETQ. This CDR3 is 14 amino acids long. Between the trimmed V and J ends, which lost 0 bases and 5 bases, there was a span of 11 bases. The chain's CDR3 is CASSLAGGWETQYF. The DNA of the CDR3 is TGCGCCAGCAGCTTGGCGGGGGGCTGGGAGACCCAGTACTTC.

The J gene is TRBJ2-1, the V gene TRBV15; 8 bases are shared with TRBD2. CDR1 LNHNV and CDR2 YYDKDF come from the germline V gene (reference sequence). The CDR3 has 18 amino acids. Germline trimming cut 0 bases from V and 3 bases from J; bases unmatched to any gene: 10. Here the CDR3 reads CATSRESLGLAGYNEQFF. The CDR3 DNA sequence: TGTGCCACCAGCAGAGAAAGCTTGGGCCTAGCGGGCTACAATGAGCAGTTCTTC.

The chain uses TRBV11-1 and TRBJ2-2; 14 bases are a match to TRBD2. The CDR3 is 16 amino acids. Losses at the gene ends were 5 bases for V and 6 bases for J; bases not matched to a gene: 5. Germline V CDR1 and CDR2: SGHAT, FQDESV (reference sequence). CDR3 DNA sequence: TGTGCCAGCAGCAGCGGGGGACTAGCGGGGGCCGGGGAGCTGTTTTTT. It specifies CASSSGGLAGAGELFF.

This clone showed up just once. The chain carries TRBV7-9 and TRBJ1-3; D is uncertain. Germline V CDR1 and CDR2: SEHNR, FQNEAQ (reference sequence). CDR3 size: 13 residues. The ends were cut back, 1 base at V and 7 bases at J, with 8 bases in the middle. The CDR3 protein is CASSLGSFNTIYF. Here the CDR3 DNA reads TGTGCCAGCAGCTTAGGTTCGTTCAACACCATATATTTT. Together with reference TRBV7-9 and TRBJ1-3, the CDR3 gives the full variable domain: DTGVSQNPRHKITKRGQNVTFRCDPISEHNRLYWYRQTLGQGPEFLTYFQNEAQLEKSRLLSDRFSAERPKGSFSTLEIQRTEQGDSAMYLCASSLGSFNTIYFGEGSWLTVV.

The chain carries TRBV28 and TRBJ1-2; maybe TRBD1 (5 bases). CDR3 length equals 14 residues. The germline V gene encodes CDR1 MDHEN and CDR2 SYDVKM. V shed 3 bases and J shed 4 bases, with 12 bases lying between them. CDR3 amino acids: CASSLGGWSYGYTF. The CDR3 coding sequence is TGTGCCAGCAGTTTGGGGGGTTGGAGCTATGGCTACACCTTC.

This sequence joins TRBV11-2 and TRBJ1-2; a possible D gene is TRBD1 (6 bases). Germline CDR1 reads SGHAT; CDR2 reads FQNNGV. Trimming shortened V by 5 bases and J by 7 bases, and 11 bases separated the two germline ends. This CDR3 has 12 residues. The CDR3 loop is CASSVDRRGYTF. The CDR3, as DNA: TGTGCCAGCAGCGTTGACAGGCGTGGCTACACCTTC.

The chain combines TRBV19 with TRBJ2-2, with D uncertain. The CDR3 length is 15 residues. CDR1 and CDR2 from the germline V gene are LNHDA and SQIVND (reference sequence). The V gene lost 3 bases and the J gene lost 1 base, with 9 bases spanning the gap. CDR3 sequence reads: CASSIIRLNTGELFF. CDR3 nucleotide sequence: TGTGCCAGTAGTATTATTCGTCTGAACACCGGGGAGCTGTTTTTT.

The chain couples TRBV25-1 to TRBJ1-6; the D is unclear. This CDR3 is built from 11 residues. Trimming cost V 8 bases and J 12 bases, with 11 bases left between them. Germline V gene data show CDR1 as MGHDK and CDR2 as SYGVNS. Written as DNA, the CDR3 is TGTGCCAGCGGGCAGGAGGAACCCCTCCACTTT. Translated, it gives CASGQEEPLHF.

The chain joins TRBV7-8 to TRBJ1-6; 9 bases agree with TRBD1. Looked up from germline, CDR1 is SGHVS and CDR2 is FQNEAQ. V was clipped by 6 bases and J by 0 bases; unmatched bases: 3. The CDR3 length is 16 residues. This chain's CDR3 is CASRGTGSSYNSPLHF. Here the CDR3 DNA reads TGTGCCAGCAGGGGGACAGGGAGCTCCTATAATTCACCCCTCCACTTT.

The chain has TRBV2 and TRBJ2-3; TRBD2 agrees at 15 bases. Germline V gives CDR1 SNHLY, CDR2 FYNNEI. The CDR3 is 17 amino acids. V gave up 6 bases and J gave up 3 bases; unmatched junction bases: 7. In DNA form, the CDR3 reads TGTGCCAGCAGGGGACTAGCGGGGGGTGTAAGTACAGATACGCAGTATTTT. Translation: CASRGLAGGVSTDTQYF.

The CDR3 sequence is CASSYPPTGVTGELFF. In nucleotides, the CDR3 is TGTGCCAGCAGTTACCCTCCGACAGGGGTCACCGGGGAGCTGTTTTTT. The chain is built from TRBV6-5 and TRBJ2-2; 8 bases are a match to TRBD1. Germline lookup yields CDR1 MNHEY and CDR2 SVGAGI. Trimming took 2 bases from V and 4 from J; bases not matched to a gene: 6. This CDR3 has 16 amino acids.

This clone appeared once. The chain employs TRBV9 and TRBJ1-1; D gene unclear. Deletions cut 3 bases from V and 0 bases from J, with 6 bases between. This CDR3 has 13 residues. CDR1 is SGDLS, CDR2 YYNGEE, per germline. In DNA, the CDR3 is TGTGCCAGCAGCGCGTTCTTGAACACTGAAGCTTTCTTT. Protein product: CASSAFLNTEAFF.

The gene calls are TRBV5-4 and TRBJ1-1, with 9 bases lining up with TRBD1. J lost 10 bases, V lost 0 bases, and 7 bases had no gene match. The germline V gene has CDR1 SGHNT and CDR2 YYREEE (reference sequence). The CDR3 is 14 residues long. The CDR3: CASSLDGTGLLAFF. DNA of the CDR3: TGTGCCAGCAGCTTGGACGGGACAGGGTTGTTAGCTTTCTTT.

V usage is TRBV10-3 and J usage is TRBJ2-1; D is undetermined. Germline CDR1 ENHRY, CDR2 SYGVKD. This CDR3 has 12 amino acids. V lost 11 bases and J lost 13, with 21 bases in between. CDR3 region: CASARVVQLQFF. The CDR3 DNA is TGTGCCTCAGCTCGGGTAGTACAACTTCAGTTCTTC.

This rearrangement joins TRBV6-5 to TRBJ1-2; D is unresolved. In germline, CDR1 is MNHEY, CDR2 SVGAGI. V dropped 6 bases and J dropped 7 bases, with 15 bases sitting between them. This CDR3 region has 13 residues. CDR3 nucleotide sequence: TGTGCCAGCAGCTTCACAGTGTCTACTGGCTACACCTTC. Protein: CASSFTVSTGYTF.

The chain recombines TRBV5-6 with TRBJ1-5; D might be TRBD1 (5 bases). CDR1 and CDR2 (germline): SGHDT, YYEEEE. The CDR3 length is 14 residues. Trimming shortened V by 1 base and J by 7 bases, and 12 bases separated the two germline ends. CDR3 loop: CASSLLQGDQPQHF. The CDR3 coding sequence is TGTGCCAGCAGCTTGCTCCAGGGCGACCAGCCCCAGCATTTT.

This chain connects TRBV6-2 or TRBV6-3 to TRBJ1-4; maybe TRBD1 (5 bases). V gave up 0 bases and J gave up 8 bases, with 13 bases separating them. CDR3 length equals 15 residues. In germline, CDR1 is MNHEY, CDR2 SVGEGT. As DNA, the CDR3 is TGTGCCAGCAGTTACTCAGGGGTCTCCGGCGAAAAACTGTTTTTT. It specifies CASSYSGVSGEKLFF.

The V and J genes are TRBV29-1 and TRBJ1-4, with 9 bases aligning to TRBD1. Germline V CDR1 and CDR2: SQVTM, ANQGSEA. The CDR3 covers 13 residues. V dropped 8 bases and J dropped 4; count of bases not matched to a gene: 5. The CDR3 loop is CSNGTGFNEKLFF. CDR3 nucleotide sequence: TGCAGCAACGGGACAGGGTTTAATGAAAAACTGTTTTTT.